The text below deals with one T cell receptor (beta chain). At one of its ends the junction is not consistent with the germline gene, which may arise from a read error. This entry belongs to a study of T cells after yellow fever vaccination. Study-wide background: Some fractions had low cell numbers, and these were prepared with SMART-Seq v4 Ultra Low Input. Study-wide results and caveats: Clonotypes appearing in both CD4 and CD8 compartments existed, and their share was small. Contamination of FACS-sorted repertoires by abundant clonotypes from the bulk population could occur.

5'RACE template switching produced TCR cDNA carrying a universal primer site and UMIs. TCRdb passed the 5' RACE reads through MiXCR, listing each CDR3 protein once. The data contain 25,000 to 30,000 distinct CDR3 sequences, roughly 6% of them seen just once; the ten biggest clones take up approximately 25%. The CDR3 spans 14 residues. The V gene's germline CDR1 is SGHRS and CDR2 YFSETQ. The material was PBMCs, either bulk or a sorted T-cell subset (CD4+, CD8+, memory, or dextramer-sorted; not recorded which), obtained on the day of the yellow fever booster vaccination. This receptor was obtained from a man under 40 who received the YFV17D yellow fever vaccine. The genes are TRBV5-1 and TRBJ2-5; tentative D call: TRBD1 (6 bases). The CDR3 loop reads CASSGRDKIETRYF. The DNA for the CDR3 is TGCGCCAGCAGCGGACGGGACAAAATAGAGACCCGGTACTTC.